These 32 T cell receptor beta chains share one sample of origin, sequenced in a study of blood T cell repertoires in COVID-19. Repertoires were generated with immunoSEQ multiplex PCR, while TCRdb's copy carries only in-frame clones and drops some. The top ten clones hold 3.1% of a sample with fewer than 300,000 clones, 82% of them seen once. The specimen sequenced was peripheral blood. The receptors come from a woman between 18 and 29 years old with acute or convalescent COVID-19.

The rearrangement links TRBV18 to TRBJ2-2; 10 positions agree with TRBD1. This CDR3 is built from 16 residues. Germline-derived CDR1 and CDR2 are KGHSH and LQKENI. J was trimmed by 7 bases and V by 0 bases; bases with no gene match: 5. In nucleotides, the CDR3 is TGTGCCAGCTCACCACCGGACAGGGGGATTGGCGGGGAGCTGTTTTTT. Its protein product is CASSPPDRGIGGELFF. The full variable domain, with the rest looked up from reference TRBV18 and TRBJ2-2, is NAGVMQNPRHLVRRRGQEARLRCSPMKGHSHVYWYRQLPEEGLKFMVYLQKENIIDESGMPKERFSAEFPKEGPSILRIQQVVRGDSAAYFCASSPPDRGIGGELFFGEGSRLTVL.

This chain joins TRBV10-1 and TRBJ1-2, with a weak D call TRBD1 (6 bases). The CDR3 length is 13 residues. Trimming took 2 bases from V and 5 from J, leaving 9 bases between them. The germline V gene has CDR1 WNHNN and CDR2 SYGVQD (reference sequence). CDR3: CASSEAGTYGYTF. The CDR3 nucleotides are TGCGCCAGCAGTGAGGCAGGGACATATGGCTACACCTTC.

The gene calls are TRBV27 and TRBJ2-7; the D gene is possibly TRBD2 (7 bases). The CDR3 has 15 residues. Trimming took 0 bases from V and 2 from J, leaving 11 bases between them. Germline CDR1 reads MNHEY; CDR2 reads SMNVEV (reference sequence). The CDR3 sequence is CASSLSGGGTYEQYF. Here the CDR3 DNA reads TGTGCCAGCAGTTTATCCGGCGGGGGCACCTACGAGCAGTACTTC.

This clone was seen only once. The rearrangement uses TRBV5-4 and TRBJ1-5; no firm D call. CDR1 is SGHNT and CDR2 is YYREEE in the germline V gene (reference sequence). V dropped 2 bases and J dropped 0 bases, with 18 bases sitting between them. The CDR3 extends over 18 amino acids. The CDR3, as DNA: TGTGCCAGCAGCTTAAGTCCTACGAGGCTAAATAGCAATCAGCCCCAGCATTTT. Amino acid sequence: CASSLSPTRLNSNQPQHF.

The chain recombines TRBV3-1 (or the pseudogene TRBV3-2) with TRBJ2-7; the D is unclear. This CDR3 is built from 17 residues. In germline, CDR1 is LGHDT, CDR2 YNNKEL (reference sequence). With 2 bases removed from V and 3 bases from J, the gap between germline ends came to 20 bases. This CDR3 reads CASSQRYSSVSFYEQYF. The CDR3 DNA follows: TGTGCCAGCAGCCAAAGATACAGTTCAGTTTCCTTCTACGAGCAGTACTTC.

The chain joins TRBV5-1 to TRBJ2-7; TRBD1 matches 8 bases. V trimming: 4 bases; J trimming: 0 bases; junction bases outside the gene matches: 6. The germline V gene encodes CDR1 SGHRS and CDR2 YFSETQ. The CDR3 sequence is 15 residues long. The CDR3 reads CASSPWTGPSYEQYF. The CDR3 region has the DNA TGCGCCAGCAGCCCGTGGACAGGGCCCTCCTACGAGCAGTACTTC.

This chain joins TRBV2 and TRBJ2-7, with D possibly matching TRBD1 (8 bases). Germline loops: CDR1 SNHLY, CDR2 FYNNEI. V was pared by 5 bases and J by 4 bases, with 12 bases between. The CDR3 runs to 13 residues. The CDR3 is CASSSGTGYEQYF. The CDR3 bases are TGTGCCAGCAGTAGCGGGACAGGATACGAGCAGTACTTC.

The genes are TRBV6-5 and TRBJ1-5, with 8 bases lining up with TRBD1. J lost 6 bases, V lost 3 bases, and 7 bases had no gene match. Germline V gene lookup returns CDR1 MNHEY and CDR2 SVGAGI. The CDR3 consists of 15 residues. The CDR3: CASSYRQGMGQPQHF. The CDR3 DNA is TGTGCCAGCAGTTATCGACAGGGGATGGGTCAGCCCCAGCATTTT.

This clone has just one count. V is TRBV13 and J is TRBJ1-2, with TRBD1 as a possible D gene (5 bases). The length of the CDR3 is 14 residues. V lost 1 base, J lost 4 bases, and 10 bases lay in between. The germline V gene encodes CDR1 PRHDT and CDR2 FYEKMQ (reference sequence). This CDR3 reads CASSLEQGFYGYTF. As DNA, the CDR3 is TGTGCCAGCAGCTTAGAGCAGGGATTCTATGGCTACACCTTC.

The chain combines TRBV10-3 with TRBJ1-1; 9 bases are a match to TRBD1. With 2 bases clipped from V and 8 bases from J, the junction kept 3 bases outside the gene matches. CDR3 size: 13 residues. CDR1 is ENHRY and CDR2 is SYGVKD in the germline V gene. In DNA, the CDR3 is TGTGCCATCAGTGAGCTAGGGACAGGGGAAGCTTTCTTT. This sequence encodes CAISELGTGEAFF.

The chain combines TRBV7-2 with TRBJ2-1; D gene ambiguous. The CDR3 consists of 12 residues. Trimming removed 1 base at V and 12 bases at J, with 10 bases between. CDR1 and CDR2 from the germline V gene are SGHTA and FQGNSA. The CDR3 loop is CASSLGFGRQFF. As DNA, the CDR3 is TGTGCCAGCAGCTTAGGGTTTGGTAGGCAGTTCTTC.

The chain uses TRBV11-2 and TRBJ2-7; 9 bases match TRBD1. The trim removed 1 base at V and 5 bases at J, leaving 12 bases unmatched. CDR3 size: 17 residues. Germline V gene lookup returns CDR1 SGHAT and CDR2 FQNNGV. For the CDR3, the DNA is TGTGCCAGCAGCTTAGCGGTTAGGGGGACAGGGCCCAACGAGCAGTACTTC. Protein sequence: CASSLAVRGTGPNEQYF.

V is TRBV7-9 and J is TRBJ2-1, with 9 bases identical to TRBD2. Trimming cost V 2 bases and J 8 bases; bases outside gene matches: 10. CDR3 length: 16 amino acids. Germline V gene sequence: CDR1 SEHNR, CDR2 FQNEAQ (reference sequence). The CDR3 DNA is TGTGCCAGCAGCTTATGGGGGCGGGAGGGCCGTGATGAGCAGTTCTTC. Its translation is CASSLWGREGRDEQFF.

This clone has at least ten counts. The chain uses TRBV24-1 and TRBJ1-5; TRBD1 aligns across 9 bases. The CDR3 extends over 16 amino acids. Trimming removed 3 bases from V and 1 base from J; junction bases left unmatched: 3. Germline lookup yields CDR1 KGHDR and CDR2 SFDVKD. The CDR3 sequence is CATSDPTGGSNQPQHF. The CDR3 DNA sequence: TGTGCCACCAGTGATCCGACAGGGGGAAGCAATCAGCCCCAGCATTTT.

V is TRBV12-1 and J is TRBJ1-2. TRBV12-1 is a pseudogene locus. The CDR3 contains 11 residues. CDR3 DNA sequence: TGTGCCAGCAGCTTCCGGTATGGCTACACCTTC. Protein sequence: CASSFRYGYTF.

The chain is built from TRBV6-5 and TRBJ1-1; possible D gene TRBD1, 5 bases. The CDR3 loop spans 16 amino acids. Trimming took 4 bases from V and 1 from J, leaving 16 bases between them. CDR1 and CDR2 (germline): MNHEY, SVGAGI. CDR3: CASSFTYSGKNTEAFF. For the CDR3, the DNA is TGTGCCAGCAGTTTTACCTACTCAGGGAAGAACACTGAAGCTTTCTTT.

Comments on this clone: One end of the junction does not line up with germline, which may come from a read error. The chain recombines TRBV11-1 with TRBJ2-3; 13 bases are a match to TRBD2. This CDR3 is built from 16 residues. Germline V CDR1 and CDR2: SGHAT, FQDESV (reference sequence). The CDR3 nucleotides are TGTGCCAGCAGTTTAGGACTAGCGGGAGTGCCAGATACGCAGTATTTT. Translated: CASSLGLAGVPDTQYF.

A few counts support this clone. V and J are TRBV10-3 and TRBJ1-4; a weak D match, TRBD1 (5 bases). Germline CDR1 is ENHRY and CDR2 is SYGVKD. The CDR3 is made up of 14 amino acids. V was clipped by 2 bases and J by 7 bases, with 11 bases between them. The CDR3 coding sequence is TGTGCCATCAGTGAGGGGGGGGTACGTGAAAAACTGTTTTTT. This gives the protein CAISEGGVREKLFF.

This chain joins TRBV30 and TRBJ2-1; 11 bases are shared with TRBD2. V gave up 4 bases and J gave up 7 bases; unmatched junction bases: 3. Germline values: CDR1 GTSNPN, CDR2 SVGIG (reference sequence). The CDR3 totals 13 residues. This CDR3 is CAWKLAGANEQFF. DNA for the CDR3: TGTGCCTGGAAACTAGCGGGAGCAAATGAGCAGTTCTTC.

The CDR3 here is CASSLITAAYEQYF. CDR3 bases: TGTGCCAGCAGCTTAATTACAGCCGCCTACGAGCAGTACTTC. The rearrangement links TRBV7-2 to TRBJ2-7, with D uncertain. The CDR3 is 14 amino acids. The germline gives CDR1 SGHTA, CDR2 FQGNSA. V was clipped by 2 bases and J by 2 bases, with 10 bases between them.

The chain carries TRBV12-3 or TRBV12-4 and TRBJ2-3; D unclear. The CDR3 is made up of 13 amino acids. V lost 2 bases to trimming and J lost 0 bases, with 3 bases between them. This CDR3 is CASSLPSTDTQYF. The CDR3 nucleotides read TGTGCCAGCAGTTTACCTAGCACAGATACGCAGTATTTT.

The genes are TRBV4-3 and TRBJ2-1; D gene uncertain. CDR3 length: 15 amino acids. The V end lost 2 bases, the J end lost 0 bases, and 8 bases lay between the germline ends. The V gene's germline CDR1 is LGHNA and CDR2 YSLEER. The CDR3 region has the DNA TGCGCCAGCAGCCAACTACCTAGCTCCTACAATGAGCAGTTCTTC. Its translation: CASSQLPSSYNEQFF.

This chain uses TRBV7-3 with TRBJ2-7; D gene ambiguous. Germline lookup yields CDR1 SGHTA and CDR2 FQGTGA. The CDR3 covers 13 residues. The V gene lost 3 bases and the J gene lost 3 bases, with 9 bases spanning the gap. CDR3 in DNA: TGTGCCAGCAGCTTGACCCCTAGCTACGAGCAGTACTTC. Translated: CASSLTPSYEQYF.

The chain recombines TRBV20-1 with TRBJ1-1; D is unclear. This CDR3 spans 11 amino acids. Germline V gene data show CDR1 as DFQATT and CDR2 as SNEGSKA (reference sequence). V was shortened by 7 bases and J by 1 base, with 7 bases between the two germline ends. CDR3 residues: CSGSGNTEAFF. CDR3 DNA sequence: TGCAGTGGGTCAGGGAACACTGAAGCTTTCTTT.

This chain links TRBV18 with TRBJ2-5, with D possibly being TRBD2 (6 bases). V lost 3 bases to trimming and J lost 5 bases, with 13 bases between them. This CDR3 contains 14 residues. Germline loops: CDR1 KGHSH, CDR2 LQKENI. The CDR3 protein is CASSPLDGGETQYF. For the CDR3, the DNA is TGTGCCAGCTCACCCTTGGACGGAGGGGAGACCCAGTACTTC.

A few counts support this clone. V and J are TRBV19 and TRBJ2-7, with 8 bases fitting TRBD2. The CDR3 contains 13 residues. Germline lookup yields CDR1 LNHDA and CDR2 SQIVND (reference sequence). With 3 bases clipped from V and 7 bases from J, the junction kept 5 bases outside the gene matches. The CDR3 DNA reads TGTGCCAGTAGTATCGGAGCGGGAGCGGAGCAGTACTTC. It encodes CASSIGAGAEQYF.

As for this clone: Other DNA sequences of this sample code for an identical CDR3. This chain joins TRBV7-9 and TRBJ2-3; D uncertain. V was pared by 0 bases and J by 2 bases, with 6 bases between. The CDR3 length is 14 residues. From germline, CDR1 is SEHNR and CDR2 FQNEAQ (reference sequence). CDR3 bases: TGTGCCAGCAGCTTAGCGGGCCCCACAGATACGCAGTATTTT. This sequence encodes CASSLAGPTDTQYF.

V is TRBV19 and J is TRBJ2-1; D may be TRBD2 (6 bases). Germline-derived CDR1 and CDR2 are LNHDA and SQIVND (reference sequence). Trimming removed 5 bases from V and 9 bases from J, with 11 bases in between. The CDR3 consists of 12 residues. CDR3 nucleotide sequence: TGTGCCAGTAGTTGGCGGGGCAGTGAGCAGTTCTTC. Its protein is CASSWRGSEQFF. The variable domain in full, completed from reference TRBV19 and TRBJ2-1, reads DGGITQSPKYLFRKEGQNVTLSCEQNLNHDAMYWYRQDPGQGLRLIYYSQIVNDFQKGDIAEGYSVSREKKESFPLTVTSAQKNPTAFYLCASSWRGSEQFFGPGTRLTVL.

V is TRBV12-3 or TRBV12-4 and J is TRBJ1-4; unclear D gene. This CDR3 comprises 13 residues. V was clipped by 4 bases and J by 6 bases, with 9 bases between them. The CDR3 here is CASSSGLDEKLFF. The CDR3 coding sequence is TGTGCCAGCAGTTCGGGATTGGATGAAAAACTGTTTTTT.

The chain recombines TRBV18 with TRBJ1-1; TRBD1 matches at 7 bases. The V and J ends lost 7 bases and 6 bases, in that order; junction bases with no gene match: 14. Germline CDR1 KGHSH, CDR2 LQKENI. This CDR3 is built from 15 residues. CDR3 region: CASCGQALLSPEAFF. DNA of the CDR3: TGTGCCAGCTGTGGACAGGCATTGTTGAGCCCTGAAGCTTTCTTT.

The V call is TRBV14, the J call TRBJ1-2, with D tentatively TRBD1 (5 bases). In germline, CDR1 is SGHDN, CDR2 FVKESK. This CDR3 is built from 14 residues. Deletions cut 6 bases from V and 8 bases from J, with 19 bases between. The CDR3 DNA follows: TGTGCCAGCAGTCGATGGGGAGGGGTTGGAGGCTACACCTTC. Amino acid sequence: CASSRWGGVGGYTF.

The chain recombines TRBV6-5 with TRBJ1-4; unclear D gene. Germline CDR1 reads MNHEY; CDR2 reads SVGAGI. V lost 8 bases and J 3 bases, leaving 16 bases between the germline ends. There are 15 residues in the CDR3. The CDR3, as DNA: TGTGCCAGCTCACAGTTCGGATACCCTAATGAAAAACTGTTTTTT. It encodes CASSQFGYPNEKLFF.